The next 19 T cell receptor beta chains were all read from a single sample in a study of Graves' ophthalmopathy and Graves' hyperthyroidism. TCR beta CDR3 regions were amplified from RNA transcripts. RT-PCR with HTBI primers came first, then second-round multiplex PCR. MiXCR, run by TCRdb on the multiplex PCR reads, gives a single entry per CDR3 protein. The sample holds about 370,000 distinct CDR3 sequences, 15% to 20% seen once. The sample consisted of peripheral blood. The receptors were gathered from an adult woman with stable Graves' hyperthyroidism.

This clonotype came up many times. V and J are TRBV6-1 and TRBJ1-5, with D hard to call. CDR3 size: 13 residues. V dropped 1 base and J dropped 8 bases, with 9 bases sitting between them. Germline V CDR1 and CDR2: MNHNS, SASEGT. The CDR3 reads CASSEVPEEPQHF. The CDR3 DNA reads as TGTGCCAGCAGTGAAGTACCGGAAGAGCCCCAGCATTTT.

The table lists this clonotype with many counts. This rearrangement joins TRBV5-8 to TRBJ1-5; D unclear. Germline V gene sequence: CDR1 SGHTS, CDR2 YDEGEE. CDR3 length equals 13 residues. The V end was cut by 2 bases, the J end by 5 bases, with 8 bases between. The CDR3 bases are TGTGCCAGCAGCTTTACGGATGATCAGCCCCAGCATTTT. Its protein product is CASSFTDDQPQHF. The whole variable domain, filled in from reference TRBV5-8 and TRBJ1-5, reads EAGVTQSPTHLIKTRGQQATLRCSPISGHTSVYWYQQALGLGLQFLLWYDEGEERNRGNFPPRFSGRQFPNYSSELNVNALELEDSALYLCASSFTDDQPQHFGDGTRLSIL.

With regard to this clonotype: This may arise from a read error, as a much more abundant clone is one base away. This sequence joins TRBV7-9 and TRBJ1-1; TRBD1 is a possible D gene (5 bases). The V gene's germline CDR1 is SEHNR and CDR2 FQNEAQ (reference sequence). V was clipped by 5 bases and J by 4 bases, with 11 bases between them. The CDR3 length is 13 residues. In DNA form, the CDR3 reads TGTGCCAGCAGCCAGTCGGGGCTCACTGAAGCTTTCTTT. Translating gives CASSQSGLTEAFF.

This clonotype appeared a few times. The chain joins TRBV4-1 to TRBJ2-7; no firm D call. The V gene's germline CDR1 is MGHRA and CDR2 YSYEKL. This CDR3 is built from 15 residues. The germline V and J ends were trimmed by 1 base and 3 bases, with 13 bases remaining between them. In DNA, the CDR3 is TGCGCCAGCAGCCAAGTCGGGCGAAAAGTCTACGAGCAGTACTTC. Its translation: CASSQVGRKVYEQYF.

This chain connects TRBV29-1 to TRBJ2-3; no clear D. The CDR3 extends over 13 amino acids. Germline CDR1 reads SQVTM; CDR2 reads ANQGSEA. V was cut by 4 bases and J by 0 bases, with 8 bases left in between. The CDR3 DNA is TGCAGCGTTGTCCAGGCGAGCACAGATACGCAGTATTTT. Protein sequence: CSVVQASTDTQYF.

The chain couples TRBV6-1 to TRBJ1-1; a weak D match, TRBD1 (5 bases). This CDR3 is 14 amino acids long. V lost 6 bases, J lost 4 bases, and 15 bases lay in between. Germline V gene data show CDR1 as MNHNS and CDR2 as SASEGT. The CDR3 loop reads CASRRRGPGTEAFF. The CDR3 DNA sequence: TGTGCCAGCAGGCGCCGGGGACCTGGCACTGAAGCTTTCTTT.

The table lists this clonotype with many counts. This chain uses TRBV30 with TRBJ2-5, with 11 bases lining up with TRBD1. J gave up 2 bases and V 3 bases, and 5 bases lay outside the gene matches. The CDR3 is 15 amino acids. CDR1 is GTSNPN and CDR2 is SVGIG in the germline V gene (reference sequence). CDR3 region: CAWSSGTGGQETQYF. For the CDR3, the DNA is TGTGCCTGGAGCTCCGGGACAGGGGGACAAGAGACCCAGTACTTC. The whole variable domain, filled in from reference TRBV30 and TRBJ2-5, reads SQTIHQWPATLVQPVGSPLSLECTVEGTSNPNLYWYRQAAGRGLQLLFYSVGIGQISSEVPQNLSASRPQDRQFILSSKKLLLSDSGFYLCAWSSGTGGQETQYFGPGTRLLVL.

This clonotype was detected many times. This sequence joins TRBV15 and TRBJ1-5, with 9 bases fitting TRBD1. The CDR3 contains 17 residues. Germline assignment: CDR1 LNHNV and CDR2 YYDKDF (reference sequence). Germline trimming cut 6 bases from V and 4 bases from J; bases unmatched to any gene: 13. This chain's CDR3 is CATRPSGTGSGNQPQHF. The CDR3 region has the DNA TGTGCCACCAGACCCTCCGGGACAGGGTCGGGGAATCAGCCCCAGCATTTT.

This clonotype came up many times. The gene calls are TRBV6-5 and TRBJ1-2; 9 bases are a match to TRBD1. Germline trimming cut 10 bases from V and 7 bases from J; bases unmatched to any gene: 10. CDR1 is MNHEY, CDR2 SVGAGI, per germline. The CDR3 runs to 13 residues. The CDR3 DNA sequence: TGTGCCACCGTTTTACAGGGGGCAGCTGGCTACACCTTC. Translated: CATVLQGAAGYTF.

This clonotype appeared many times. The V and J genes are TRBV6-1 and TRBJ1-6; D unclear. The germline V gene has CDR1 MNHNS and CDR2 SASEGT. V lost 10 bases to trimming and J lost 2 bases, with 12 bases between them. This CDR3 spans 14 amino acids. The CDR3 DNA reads TGTGCCACACGACGGTCCGCCTATAATTCACCCCTCCACTTT. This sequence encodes CATRRSAYNSPLHF.

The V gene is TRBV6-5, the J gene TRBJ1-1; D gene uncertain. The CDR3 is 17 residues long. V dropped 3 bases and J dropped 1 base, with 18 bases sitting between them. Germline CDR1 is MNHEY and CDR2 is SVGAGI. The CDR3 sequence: CASSYGVGGIGNTEAFF. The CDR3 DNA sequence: TGTGCCAGCAGTTATGGTGTCGGCGGGATAGGGAACACTGAAGCTTTCTTT.

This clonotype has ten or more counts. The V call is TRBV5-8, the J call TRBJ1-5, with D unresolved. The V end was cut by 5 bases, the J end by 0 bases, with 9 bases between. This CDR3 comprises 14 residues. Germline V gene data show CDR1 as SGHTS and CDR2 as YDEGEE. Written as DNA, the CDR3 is TGTGCCAGCAGGCGGCTTTATAGCAATCAGCCCCAGCATTTT. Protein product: CASRRLYSNQPQHF.

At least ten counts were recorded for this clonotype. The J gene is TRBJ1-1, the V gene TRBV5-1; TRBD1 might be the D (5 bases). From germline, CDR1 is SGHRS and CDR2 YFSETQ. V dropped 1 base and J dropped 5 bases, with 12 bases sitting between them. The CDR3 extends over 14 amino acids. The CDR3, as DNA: TGCGCCAGCAGCTTGAGGGGTTCGGGAACTGAAGCTTTCTTT. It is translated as CASSLRGSGTEAFF.

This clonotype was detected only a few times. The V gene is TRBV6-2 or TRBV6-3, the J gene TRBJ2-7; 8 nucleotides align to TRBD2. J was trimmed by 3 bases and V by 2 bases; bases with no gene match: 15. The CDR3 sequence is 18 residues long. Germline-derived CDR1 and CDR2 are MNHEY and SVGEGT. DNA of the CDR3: TGTGCCAGCAGTTACCCAGCGGGAGCTTCCCAGAATCACTACGAGCAGTACTTC. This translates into CASSYPAGASQNHYEQYF.

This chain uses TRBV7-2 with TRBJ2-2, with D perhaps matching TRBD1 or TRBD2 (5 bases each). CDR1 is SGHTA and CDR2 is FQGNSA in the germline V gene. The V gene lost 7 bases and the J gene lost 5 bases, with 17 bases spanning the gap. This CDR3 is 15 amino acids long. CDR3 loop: CASTLAGTETGELFF. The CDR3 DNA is TGTGCCAGCACCTTGGCCGGGACGGAGACCGGGGAGCTGTTTTTT.

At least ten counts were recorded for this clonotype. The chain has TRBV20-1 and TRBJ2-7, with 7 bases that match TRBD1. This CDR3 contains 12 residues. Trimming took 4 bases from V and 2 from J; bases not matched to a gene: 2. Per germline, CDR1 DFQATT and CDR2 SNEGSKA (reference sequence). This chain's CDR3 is CSATGQPYEQYF. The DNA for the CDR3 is TGCAGTGCTACGGGACAGCCCTACGAGCAGTACTTC.

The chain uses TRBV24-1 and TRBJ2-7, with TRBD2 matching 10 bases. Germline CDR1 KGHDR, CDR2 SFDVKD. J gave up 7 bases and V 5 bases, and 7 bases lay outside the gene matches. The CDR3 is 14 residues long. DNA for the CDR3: TGTGCCACCAGTGTCAAAGCGGGGGGGCGGGAGCAGTACTTC. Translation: CATSVKAGGREQYF.

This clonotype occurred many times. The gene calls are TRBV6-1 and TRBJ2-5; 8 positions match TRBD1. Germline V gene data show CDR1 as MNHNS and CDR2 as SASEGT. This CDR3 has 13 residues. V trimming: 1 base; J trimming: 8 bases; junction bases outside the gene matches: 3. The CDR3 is CASSEVRGRTQYF. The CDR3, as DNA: TGTGCCAGCAGTGAAGTCAGGGGGCGCACCCAGTACTTC.

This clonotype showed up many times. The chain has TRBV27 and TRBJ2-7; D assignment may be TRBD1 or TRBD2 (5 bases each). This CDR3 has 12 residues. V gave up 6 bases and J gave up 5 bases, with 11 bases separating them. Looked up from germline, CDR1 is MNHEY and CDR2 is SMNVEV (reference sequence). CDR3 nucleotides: TGTGCCAGCAGCCGGGACGGGGACGAGCAGTACTTC. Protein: CASSRDGDEQYF.